This T cell receptor (beta chain) was captured by sequencing in a study of cytomegalovirus exposure and HLA in healthy donors (dated by TCRdb to the late 2010s). Notes on the research overall: According to a later analysis, the 120 or so validation repertoires were produced on the same platform as the 666 repertoires of the first cohort. Along with the roughly 700-subject first cohort, a separate validation cohort of 120 different subjects was used. The study aimed to test whether cataloging public T cell receptors could reveal signatures of past pathogen exposure. To predict cytomegalovirus infection status, the study combined high-throughput TCR immunosequencing, statistical association of individual TCRs with disease status, and machine learning. What the research found in general, with its limitations: In vitro tests confirmed that a few of the cytomegalovirus-associated TCR beta chains recognize cytomegalovirus antigens. Most TCR sequences were observed very rarely across donors, whereas some public TCRs were present in many individuals. A total of 164 TCR beta chains were listed by the study as associated with cytomegalovirus. In a later analysis, TCRs clustered in the first cohort were found to also tend to co-occur in the roughly 120 validation repertoires, with 85% to 95% of cluster scores above 0. In both the original and validation cohorts, the classifier was reported to diagnose cytomegalovirus status with high specificity and sensitivity. The authors suggested that the approach could potentially be extended to other disease states and immunological phenotypes. A later analysis had no HLA typing for the validation cohort, so co-occurrence there was scored across all 130 or so repertoires.

Separate from the roughly 650-subject first cohort, the validation cohort of about 130 subjects was the group to which the donors belonged. The library was prepared using the immunoSEQ multiplex PCR assay. The paper's data handling went like this. To diagnose cytomegalovirus status from the catalog of TCR beta chain sequences, a statistical classification framework was built. Not all clones reach the TCRdb copy of this immuneACCESS table, which keeps in-frame sequences only. Checked studies attribute under half of the gap to unresolved V genes and leave the rest unexplained. D and trimming come from the DNA, and the V and J calls and clone size come from that table. This sample gives hundreds of thousands of clones in total; 87% of them show up just once. In total, the top ten clones hold approximately 12% of the sample. About this clone: Its specific antigen is unknown. Per-nucleotide qualities are absent, and no much larger clonotype sits a single base away.

Sequenced material: PBMCs. The clonotype comes from a man aged 18 to 30 in good health and CMV-seropositive.

The CDR3 has the sequence CASSDSAGGSTDTQYF. In nucleotide form, the sequence is TGTGCCAGCAGTGACTCGGCGGGAGGGAGCACAGATACGCAGTATTTT. The chain employs TRBV6-4 and TRBJ2-3, with 9 bases matching TRBD2. From a lookup of the germline V gene, CDR1 and CDR2 are MRHNA and SNTAGT. Trimming removed 0 bases from V and 0 bases from J; the gene matches leave 1 base unexplained. Counted from cysteine to phenylalanine, this CDR3 has 16 amino acids. Only the CDR3 DNA stays, 48 bases, in frame from base 1.